This T cell receptor beta chain was identified during a study of OX40 agonist ivuxolimab in advanced cancers. Study-wide context: A male proportion of about 80% was recorded, with mean age about 62 years and range 23 to 79. Study-wide findings and caveats: The study found among the lowest clonal expansion in partial responders at 0.1-3.0 mg/kg. On average, CD8+ T cells showed a greater number of expanded clones than CD4+.

The assay was immunoSEQ multiplex PCR, and TCRdb's table has in-frame clones only and misses some. The repertoire has roughly 69,000 clones, more than 80% of them found once; the top ten carry approximately 5.2%. As regards this clone: Its target is unknown.

CDR1 and CDR2 from the germline V gene are SGHAT and FQNNGV. This CDR3 comprises 15 residues. Trimming took 0 bases from V and 2 from J, leaving 11 bases between them. This clonotype originated in an adult with an advanced solid tumor such as melanoma, head and neck, liver or kidney cancer. Specimen: CD4+ or CD8+ T cells sorted from blood, collected in a trial of the OX40 agonist ivuxolimab. The V gene is TRBV11-2, the J gene TRBJ2-7, with D possibly TRBD2 on 5 matching bases. The CDR3 DNA is TGTGCCAGCAGCTTAGAGGGGAGCGGCGCCTACGAGCAGTACTTC. Translated, it gives CASSLEGSGAYEQYF.